The TCR beta chain described here comes from a study of identical twins. From germline, CDR1 is MNHNY and CDR2 SVGAGI (reference sequence). The CDR3 contains 16 residues. J was trimmed by 1 base and V by 6 bases; bases with no gene match: 6. This clonotype was found a few times. Its antigen is undetermined. Template switching, a step in the protocol, added a universal primer site, and cDNA carried unique molecular identifiers. TCRdb called the 5' RACE reads again in MiXCR, with one record for every CDR3 protein. The sample carries more than 350,000 distinct CDR3 sequences, approximately 9.1% recorded once. Study-level findings and limits: Among monozygotic twins, out-of-frame TCR alpha sharing exceeded what models predicted. With abundant cord blood beta clonotypes, insertions were fewer; memory repertoires showed no such pattern.

This rearrangement joins TRBV6-6 to TRBJ2-2; TRBD1 agrees at 9 bases. The sequence derives from a woman in her fifties or sixties in good health. The sequenced sample was naive T cells sorted from blood. DNA for the CDR3: TGTGCCAGCAGCTTCACAGGGGGCCTGAACACCGGGGAGCTGTTTTTT. Translated, it gives CASSFTGGLNTGELFF.